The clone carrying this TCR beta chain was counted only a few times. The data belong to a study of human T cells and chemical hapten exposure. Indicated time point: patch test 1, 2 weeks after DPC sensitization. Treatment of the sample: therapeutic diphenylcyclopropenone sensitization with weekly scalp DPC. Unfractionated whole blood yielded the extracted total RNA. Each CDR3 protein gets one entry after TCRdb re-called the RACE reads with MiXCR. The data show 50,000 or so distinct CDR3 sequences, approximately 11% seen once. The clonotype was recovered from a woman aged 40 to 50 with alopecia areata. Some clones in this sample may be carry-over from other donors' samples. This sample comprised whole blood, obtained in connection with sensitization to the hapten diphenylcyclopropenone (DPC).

This chain's CDR3 is CASSLGDSSFYNEQFF. In nucleotides, the CDR3 is TGCGCCAGCAGCTTGGGCGACAGTTCGTTCTACAATGAGCAGTTCTTC. V and J are TRBV5-1 and TRBJ2-1, with a tentative D call TRBD1 (5 bases). This CDR3 has 16 residues. Germline values: CDR1 SGHRS, CDR2 YFSETQ. V was clipped by 0 bases and J by 3 bases, with 13 bases between them. Using reference TRBV5-1 and TRBJ2-1 for the parts outside the CDR3, the full variable domain is KAGVTQTPRYLIKTRGQQVTLSCSPISGHRSVSWYQQTPGQGLQFLFEYFSETQRNKGNFPGRFSGRQFSNSRSEMNVSTLELGDSALYLCASSLGDSSFYNEQFFGPGTRLTVL.